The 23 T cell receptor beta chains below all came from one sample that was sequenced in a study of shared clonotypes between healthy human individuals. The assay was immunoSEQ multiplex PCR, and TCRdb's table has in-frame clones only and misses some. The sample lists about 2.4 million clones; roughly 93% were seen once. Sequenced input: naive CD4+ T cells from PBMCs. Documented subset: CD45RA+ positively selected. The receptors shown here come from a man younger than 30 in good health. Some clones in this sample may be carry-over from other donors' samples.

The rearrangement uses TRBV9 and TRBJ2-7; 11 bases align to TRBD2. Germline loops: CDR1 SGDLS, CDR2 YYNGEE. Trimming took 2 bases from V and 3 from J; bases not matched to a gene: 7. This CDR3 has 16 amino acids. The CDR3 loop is CASSVSGRAAFYEQYF. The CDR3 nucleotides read TGTGCCAGCAGCGTTAGCGGGAGGGCCGCTTTCTACGAGCAGTACTTC.

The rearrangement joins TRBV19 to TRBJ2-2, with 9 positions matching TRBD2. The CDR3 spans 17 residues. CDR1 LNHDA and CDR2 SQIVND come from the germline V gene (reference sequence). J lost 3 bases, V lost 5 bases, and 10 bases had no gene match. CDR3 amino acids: CASSPLGLARDTGELFF. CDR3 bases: TGTGCCAGTAGTCCCCTGGGACTAGCCCGCGACACCGGGGAGCTGTTTTTT.

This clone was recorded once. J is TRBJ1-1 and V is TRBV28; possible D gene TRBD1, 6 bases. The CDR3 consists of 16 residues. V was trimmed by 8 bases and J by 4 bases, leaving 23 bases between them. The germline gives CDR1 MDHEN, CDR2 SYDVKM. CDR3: CASRGGGAGNSTEAFF. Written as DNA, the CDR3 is TGTGCCAGCCGAGGCGGGGGGGCAGGGAATTCCACTGAAGCTTTCTTT.

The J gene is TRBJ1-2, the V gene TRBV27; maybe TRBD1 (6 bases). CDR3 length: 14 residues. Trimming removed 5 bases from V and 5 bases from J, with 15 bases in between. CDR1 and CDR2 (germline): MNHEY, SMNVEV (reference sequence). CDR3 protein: CASSPLDRAYGYTF. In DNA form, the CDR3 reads TGTGCCAGCAGTCCGTTGGACAGAGCTTATGGCTACACCTTC.

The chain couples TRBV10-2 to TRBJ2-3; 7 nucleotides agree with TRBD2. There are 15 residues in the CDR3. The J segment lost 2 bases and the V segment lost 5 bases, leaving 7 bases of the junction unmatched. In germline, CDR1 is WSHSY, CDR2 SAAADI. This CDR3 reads CASSLAGDLTDTQYF. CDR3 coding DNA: TGCGCCAGCAGTCTTGCGGGAGATCTCACAGATACGCAGTATTTT.

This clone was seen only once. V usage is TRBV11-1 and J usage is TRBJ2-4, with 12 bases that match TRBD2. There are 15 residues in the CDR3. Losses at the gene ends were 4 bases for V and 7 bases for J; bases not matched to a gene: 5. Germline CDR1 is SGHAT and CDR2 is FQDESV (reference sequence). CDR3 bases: TGTGCCAGCAGCTCCAGACTAGCGGGAGTGAACATTCAGTACTTC. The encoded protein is CASSSRLAGVNIQYF. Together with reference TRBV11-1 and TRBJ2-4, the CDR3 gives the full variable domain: EAEVAQSPRYKITEKSQAVAFWCDPISGHATLYWYRQILGQGPELLVQFQDESVVDDSQLPKDRFSAERLKGVDSTLKIQPAELGDSAMYLCASSSRLAGVNIQYFGAGTRLSVL.

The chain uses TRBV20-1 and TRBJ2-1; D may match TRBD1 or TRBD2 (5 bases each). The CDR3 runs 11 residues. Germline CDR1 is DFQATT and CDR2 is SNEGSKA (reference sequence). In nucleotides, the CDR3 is TGCAGCGGGGCCAGTCGGGATGAGCAGTTCTTC. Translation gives CSGASRDEQFF.

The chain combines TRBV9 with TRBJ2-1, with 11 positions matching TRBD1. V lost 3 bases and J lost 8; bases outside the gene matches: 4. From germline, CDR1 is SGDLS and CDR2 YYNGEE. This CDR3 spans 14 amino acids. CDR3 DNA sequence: TGTGCCAGCAGCGGGACAGGGGGCAGCTATGAGCAGTTCTTC. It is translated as CASSGTGGSYEQFF.

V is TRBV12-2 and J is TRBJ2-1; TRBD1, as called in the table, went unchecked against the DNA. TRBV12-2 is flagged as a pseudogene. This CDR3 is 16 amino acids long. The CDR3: CASRHDWTGSYNEQFF. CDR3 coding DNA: TGTGCAAGTCGTCATGATTGGACAGGCTCCTACAATGAGCAGTTCTTC.

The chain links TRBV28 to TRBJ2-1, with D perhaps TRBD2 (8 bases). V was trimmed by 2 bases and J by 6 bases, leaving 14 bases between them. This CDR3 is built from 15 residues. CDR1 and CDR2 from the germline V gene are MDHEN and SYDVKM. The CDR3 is CASSLPGGGLNEQFF. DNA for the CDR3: TGTGCCAGCAGTTTACCGGGAGGGGGCCTCAATGAGCAGTTCTTC.

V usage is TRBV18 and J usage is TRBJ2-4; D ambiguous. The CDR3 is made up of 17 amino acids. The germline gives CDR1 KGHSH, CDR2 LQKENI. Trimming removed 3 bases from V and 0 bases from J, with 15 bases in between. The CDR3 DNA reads TGTGCCAGCTCACCGACCGGATACGTACTAGCCAAAAACATTCAGTACTTC. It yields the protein CASSPTGYVLAKNIQYF.

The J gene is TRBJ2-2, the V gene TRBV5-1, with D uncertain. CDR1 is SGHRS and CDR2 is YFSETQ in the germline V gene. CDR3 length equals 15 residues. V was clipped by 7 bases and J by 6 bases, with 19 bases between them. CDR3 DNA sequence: TGCGCCAGCGCCCCCCCGAGCGACCCGGCCGGGGAGCTGTTTTTT. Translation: CASAPPSDPAGELFF.

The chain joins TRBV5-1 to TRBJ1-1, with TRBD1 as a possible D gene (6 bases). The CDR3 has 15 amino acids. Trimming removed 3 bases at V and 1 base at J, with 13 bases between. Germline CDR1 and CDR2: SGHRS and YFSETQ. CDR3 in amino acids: CASSSTGRGNTEAFF. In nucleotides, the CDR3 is TGCGCCAGCAGCTCAACAGGGCGGGGGAACACTGAAGCTTTCTTT.

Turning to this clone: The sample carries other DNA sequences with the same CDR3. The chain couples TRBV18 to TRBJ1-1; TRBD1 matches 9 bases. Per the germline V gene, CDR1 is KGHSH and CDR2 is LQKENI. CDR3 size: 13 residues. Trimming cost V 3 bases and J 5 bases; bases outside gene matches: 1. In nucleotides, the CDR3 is TGTGCCAGCTCACCGGACAGGGGAACTGAAGCTTTCTTT. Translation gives CASSPDRGTEAFF.

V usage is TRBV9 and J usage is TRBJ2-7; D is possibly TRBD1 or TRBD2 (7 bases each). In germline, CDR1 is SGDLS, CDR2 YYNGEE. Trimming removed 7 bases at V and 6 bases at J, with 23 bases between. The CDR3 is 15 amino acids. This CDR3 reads CASGMGGGSISEQYF. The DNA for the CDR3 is TGTGCCAGCGGAATGGGAGGGGGCTCAATTTCCGAGCAGTACTTC.

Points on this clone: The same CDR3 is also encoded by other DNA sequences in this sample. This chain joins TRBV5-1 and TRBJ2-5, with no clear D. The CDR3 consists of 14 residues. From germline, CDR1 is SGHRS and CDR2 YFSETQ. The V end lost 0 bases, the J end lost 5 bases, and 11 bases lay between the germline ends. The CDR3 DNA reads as TGCGCCAGCAGCTTGGCAGCCGGCCGGGAGACCCAGTACTTC. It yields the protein CASSLAAGRETQYF.

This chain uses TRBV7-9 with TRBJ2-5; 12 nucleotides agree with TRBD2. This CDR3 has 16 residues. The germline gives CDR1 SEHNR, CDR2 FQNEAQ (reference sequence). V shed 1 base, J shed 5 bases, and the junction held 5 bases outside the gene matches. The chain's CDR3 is CASSLGLAGGIETQYF. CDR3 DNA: TGTGCCAGCAGCTTAGGTCTAGCGGGAGGGATTGAGACCCAGTACTTC.

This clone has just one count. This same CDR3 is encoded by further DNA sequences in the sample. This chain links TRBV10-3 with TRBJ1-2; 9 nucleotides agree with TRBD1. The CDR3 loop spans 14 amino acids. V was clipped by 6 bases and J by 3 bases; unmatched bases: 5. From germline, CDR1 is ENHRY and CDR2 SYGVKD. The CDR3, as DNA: TGTGCCATCAGCGGCACAGGGGGCGACTATGGCTACACCTTC. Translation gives CAISGTGGDYGYTF.

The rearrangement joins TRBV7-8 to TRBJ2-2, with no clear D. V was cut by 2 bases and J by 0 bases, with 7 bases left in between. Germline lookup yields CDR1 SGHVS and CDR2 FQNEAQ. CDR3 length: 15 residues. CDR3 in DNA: TGTGCCAGCAGCTTATTCCCAGCGAACACCGGGGAGCTGTTTTTT. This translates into CASSLFPANTGELFF.

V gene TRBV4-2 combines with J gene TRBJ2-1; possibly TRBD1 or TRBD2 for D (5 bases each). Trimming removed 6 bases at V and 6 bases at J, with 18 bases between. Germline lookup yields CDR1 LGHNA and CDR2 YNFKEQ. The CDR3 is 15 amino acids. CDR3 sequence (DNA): TGTGCCAGCAGTAGCGTCGGGACCCCAATCAATGAGCAGTTCTTC. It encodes CASSSVGTPINEQFF.

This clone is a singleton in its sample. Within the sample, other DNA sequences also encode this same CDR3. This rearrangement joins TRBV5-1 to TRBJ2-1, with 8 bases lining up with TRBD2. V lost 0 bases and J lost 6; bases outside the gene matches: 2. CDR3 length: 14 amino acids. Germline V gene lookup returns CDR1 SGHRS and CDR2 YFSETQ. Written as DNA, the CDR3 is TGCGCCAGCAGCTTGGGTACTAGCGGCAATGAGCAGTTCTTC. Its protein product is CASSLGTSGNEQFF.

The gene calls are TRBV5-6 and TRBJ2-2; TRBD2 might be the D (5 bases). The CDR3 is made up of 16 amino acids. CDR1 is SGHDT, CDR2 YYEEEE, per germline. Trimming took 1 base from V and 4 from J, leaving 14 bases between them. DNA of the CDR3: TGTGCCAGCAGCTTGTACAGTGCTGGGAGCACCGGGGAGCTGTTTTTT. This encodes CASSLYSAGSTGELFF.

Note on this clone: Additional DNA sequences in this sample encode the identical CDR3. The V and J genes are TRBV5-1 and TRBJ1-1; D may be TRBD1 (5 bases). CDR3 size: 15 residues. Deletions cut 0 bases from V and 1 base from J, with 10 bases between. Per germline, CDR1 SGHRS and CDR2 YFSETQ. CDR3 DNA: TGCGCCAGCAGCTTGGCCGGGGGTGGGAACACTGAAGCTTTCTTT. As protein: CASSLAGGGNTEAFF. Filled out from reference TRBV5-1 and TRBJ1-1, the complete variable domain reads KAGVTQTPRYLIKTRGQQVTLSCSPISGHRSVSWYQQTPGQGLQFLFEYFSETQRNKGNFPGRFSGRQFSNSRSEMNVSTLELGDSALYLCASSLAGGGNTEAFFGQGTRLTVV.